This is a list of T cell receptor beta chains from one sample in a study of T cells after yellow fever vaccination. From the 5' RACE reads, TCRdb called clonotypes with MiXCR, one entry per CDR3 protein. Of 500,000 to 550,000 distinct CDR3 sequences listed, just over 20% are singletons. The starting material was PBMCs, obtained roughly 20 days after the first yellow fever vaccination. The source of these receptors is a man between 18 and 35 years old who received the YFV17D yellow fever vaccine. Each CDR3 is given with its conserved first and last residue. The D gene is left open where the match is weak. Size is omitted from some rows. Given values are once, few, many or a class for expanded clones.

NA	TRBJ1-3	TRBV9	few	CASSAGRGNTIYF	TGTGCCAGCAGCGCCGGTCGGGGAAACACCATATATTTT
NA	TRBJ1-2	TRBV6-1	NA	CASSNGPVDGYTF	TGTGCCAGCAGCAATGGGCCCGTTGATGGCTACACCTTC
NA	TRBJ1-1	TRBV7-2	NA	CASSWGGSGRHAFF	TGTGCCAGCAGCTGGGGGGGGTCAGGGAGGCACGCTTTCTTT
NA	TRBJ1-1	TRBV20-1	NA	CSARPYGGYTEAFF	TGCAGTGCTAGACCCTATGGGGGTTACACTGAAGCTTTCTTT
NA	TRBJ2-1	TRBV7-3	once	CASSLTGAEQFF	TGTGCCAGCAGCTTAACGGGGGCGGAGCAGTTCTTC
TRBD1	TRBJ1-2	TRBV5-1	few	CASRDRVGYTF	TGCGCCAGCAGGGACAGGGTTGGCTACACCTTC
NA	TRBJ2-5	TRBV12-5	few	CASGSLRGQGSRGQYF	TGTGCTAGTGGTTCGCTCCGCGGGCAGGGGTCCAGGGGCCAGTACTTC
TRBD2	TRBJ2-3	TRBV7-2	few	CASKPAGADTQYF	TGTGCCAGCAAACCCGCGGGGGCAGATACGCAGTATTTT
NA	TRBJ2-1	TRBV3-1	NA	CASSQTGTWGEQFF	TGTGCCAGCAGCCAAACCGGGACCTGGGGTGAGCAGTTCTTC
NA	TRBJ2-7	TRBV6-5	NA	CASSYAWDDEQYF	TGTGCCAGCAGTTACGCGTGGGACGACGAGCAGTACTTC
TRBD2	TRBJ2-3	TRBV27	NA	CASSLVSGATDTQYF	TGTGCCAGCAGTTTGGTTAGCGGGGCCACAGATACGCAGTATTTT
TRBD1	TRBJ1-1	TRBV12-3/TRBV12-4	few	CASSRRGGEAFF	TGTGCCAGCAGTCGCAGGGGGGGAGAAGCTTTCTTT
TRBD2	TRBJ2-3	TRBV14	few	CASSRSWTRDTQYF	TGTGCCAGCAGCCGAAGCTGGACTAGGGACACGCAGTATTTT
NA	TRBJ1-1	TRBV7-4	once	CASSPGRGFRPNTEAFF	TGTGCCTCCTCTCCCGGGAGGGGATTCCGGCCTAACACTGAAGCTTTCTTT
NA	TRBJ1-1	TRBV6-1	NA	CASSLYRENTEAFF	TGTGCCAGCAGTCTATACAGGGAGAACACTGAAGCTTTCTTT
TRBD1	TRBJ2-5	TRBV29-1	few	CSVAWGQGVQETQYF	TGCAGCGTTGCCTGGGGACAGGGGGTCCAAGAGACCCAGTACTTC
NA	TRBJ1-3	TRBV20-1	NA	CSASAPQGGTIYF	TGCAGTGCTAGTGCCCCTCAGGGTGGCACCATATATTTT
NA	TRBJ2-5	TRBV4-2	NA	CASSQGQGSGQETQYF	TGTGCCAGCAGCCAAGGTCAGGGGTCGGGACAAGAGACCCAGTACTTC
TRBD2	TRBJ2-1	TRBV4-3	NA	CASSQDMASGTGAEQFF	TGCGCCAGCAGCCAAGATATGGCTAGCGGGACGGGGGCTGAGCAGTTCTTC
TRBD2	TRBJ2-1	TRBV7-2	NA	CASREGTSVYNEQFF	TGTGCCAGCAGGGAAGGGACTAGCGTCTACAATGAGCAGTTCTTC
TRBD1	TRBJ2-1	TRBV19	NA	CASSNSGQAYNEQFF	TGTGCCAGTAGTAACTCCGGACAGGCCTACAATGAGCAGTTCTTC
NA	TRBJ2-5	TRBV7-6	few	CASSLSPPETQYF	TGTGCCAGCAGCTTATCACCCCCGGAGACCCAGTACTTC
TRBD2	TRBJ2-1	TRBV30	NA	CAWRWGGEQFF	TGTGCCTGGAGGTGGGGAGGGGAGCAGTTCTTC
TRBD1	TRBJ1-5	TRBV10-3	NA	CAISESGTGHSNQPQHF	TGTGCCATCAGTGAGTCGGGGACAGGGCATAGCAATCAGCCCCAGCATTTT
TRBD2	TRBJ2-1	TRBV5-1	many	CASSWDWGGYFF	TGCGCCAGCAGCTGGGACTGGGGGGGATACTTCTTC
TRBD2	TRBJ2-2	TRBV6-1	few	CASGGGGTGELFF	TGTGCCAGCGGTGGGGGGGGCACCGGGGAGCTGTTTTTT
TRBD2	TRBJ2-7	TRBV7-9	few	CASSAWAIAGAYEQYF	TGTGCCAGCAGCGCCTGGGCGATAGCGGGGGCCTACGAGCAGTACTTC
NA	TRBJ2-2	TRBV27	NA	CAGHLDQSNTGELFF	TGTGCCGGGCATTTGGACCAATCGAACACCGGGGAGCTGTTTTTT
NA	TRBJ2-1	TRBV19	NA	CASSIDPRVNEQFF	TGTGCCAGTAGTATAGATCCCAGGGTCAATGAGCAGTTCTTC
NA	TRBJ2-5	TRBV20-1	NA	CSASLQPQETQYF	TGCAGTGCTAGTTTACAGCCCCAAGAGACCCAGTACTTC
NA	TRBJ2-6	TRBV18	few	CASSPGNSGANVLTF	TGTGCCAGCTCACCGGGGAATTCTGGGGCCAACGTCCTGACTTTC
TRBD2	TRBJ2-5	TRBV4-1	NA	CASSQEGTRRETQYF	TGCGCCAGCAGCCAAGAAGGGACTAGACGGGAGACCCAGTACTTC
NA	TRBJ2-6	TRBV9	NA	CASSPPVGANVLTF	TGTGCCAGCAGCCCCCCCGTTGGGGCCAACGTCCTGACTTTC
TRBD2	TRBJ2-7	TRBV12-3/TRBV12-4	NA	CASSPARGTMDSSYEQYF	TGTGCCAGCAGTCCCGCCCGAGGGACTATGGATTCCTCCTACGAGCAGTACTTC
TRBD2	TRBJ2-1	TRBV9	many	CASSLSGGPYNEQFF	TGTGCCAGCAGCCTTAGCGGGGGTCCCTACAATGAGCAGTTCTTC
NA	TRBJ1-1	TRBV29-1	NA	CSVEGIGAEAFF	TGCAGCGTTGAGGGGATCGGAGCTGAAGCTTTCTTT
NA	TRBJ2-2	TRBV11-2	NA	CASSLAGWATGELFF	TGTGCCAGCAGCTTAGCGGGTTGGGCCACCGGGGAGCTGTTTTTT
TRBD2	TRBJ2-5	TRBV9	few	CASSVVSGGAGETQYF	TGTGCCAGCAGCGTAGTCAGCGGGGGGGCCGGGGAGACCCAGTACTTC
NA	TRBJ1-4	TRBV12-3/TRBV12-4	NA	CASSSQLGEKLFF	TGTGCCAGCAGTTCCCAACTTGGGGAAAAACTGTTTTTT
NA	TRBJ2-3	TRBV24-1	NA	CATSETGGTDTQYF	TGTGCCACCAGTGAAACCGGGGGCACAGATACGCAGTATTTT
TRBD1	TRBJ1-1	TRBV5-1	NA	CASSRTGGWNTEAFF	TGCGCCAGCAGCCGGACAGGGGGCTGGAACACTGAAGCTTTCTTT